The entry below gives a single T cell receptor beta chain sequence along with its context. This CDR3 comprises 16 residues. Looked up from germline, CDR1 is MNHEY and CDR2 is SVGAGI. Deletions cut 0 bases from V and 4 bases from J, with 12 bases between. This table comes from immunoSEQ multiplex PCR, and its TCRdb copy is limited to in-frame clones, with some not included. The data show around 18,000 clones, just under 97% seen once. The source of the sample is a study of a mutant IDH1 vaccine in newly diagnosed glioma. The time point is: baseline, week 1 (first vaccination visit). The sample's treatment: pre-vaccination baseline after standard-of-care therapy.

Specimen: peripheral blood mononuclear cells (PBMCs), collected from a glioma patient treated with radiotherapy, temozolomide or both. This TCR was recovered from a young woman with glioma. Some clones in this sample may be carry-over from other donors' samples. The chain recombines TRBV6-5 with TRBJ1-4, with D possibly being TRBD1 (5 bases). CDR3 bases: TGTGCCAGCAGTTACTCTACCGGGGCCCATAATGAAAAACTGTTTTTT. Its translation: CASSYSTGAHNEKLFF.